This entry features one T cell receptor beta chain sequence. The protocol was immunoSEQ multiplex PCR, while the TCRdb copy is restricted to in-frame clones and leaves out a portion. Of roughly 2.2 million clones in the sample, just under 95% were seen once. CDR1 is MDHEN, CDR2 SYDVKM, per germline. Germline trimming cut 7 bases from V and 6 bases from J; bases unmatched to any gene: 8. CDR3 length equals 15 residues. The sample comes from a study of shared clonotypes between healthy human individuals. This TCR was recovered from a man between 18 and 35 years old in good health. Some clones in this sample may be carry-over from other donors' samples. Sample: naive CD4+ T cells from PBMCs. Specified subset: CD45RA+ positively selected. The genes are TRBV28 and TRBJ2-3, with TRBD2 matching 12 bases. DNA for the CDR3: TGTGCCAGCAAGTATAGGACTAGCGGGACCGATACGCAGTATTTT. Protein product: CASKYRTSGTDTQYF.